Presented here are 13 T cell receptor beta chains from one specimen sequenced in a study of blood T cell repertoires in COVID-19. Profiling relied on immunoSEQ multiplex PCR, and the TCRdb table lists in-frame clones only, not all of them. The sample lists about 38,000 clones; nearly 90% were seen once. Sequenced input: peripheral blood. The receptors shown here come from a man in his sixties or seventies with active COVID-19.

The rearrangement links TRBV6-5 to TRBJ2-7, with D perhaps TRBD2 (6 bases). V was shortened by 6 bases and J by 1 base, with 16 bases between the two germline ends. The V gene's germline CDR1 is MNHEY and CDR2 SVGAGI. CDR3 length: 15 residues. This CDR3 is CASRWEEGGSYEQYF. The CDR3 DNA reads TGTGCCAGCAGGTGGGAGGAGGGAGGATCCTACGAGCAGTACTTC.

The chain links TRBV7-6 to TRBJ2-3, with a possible D match to TRBD2 (5 bases). Germline V gene sequence: CDR1 SGHVS, CDR2 FNYEAQ. CDR3 length: 14 residues. Trimming cost V 2 bases and J 1 base, with 7 bases left between them. The CDR3 reads CASSLMEGTDTQYF. The CDR3 DNA reads as TGTGCCAGCAGCTTAATGGAGGGCACAGATACGCAGTATTTT.

This clone was seen only a few times. The chain joins TRBV28 to TRBJ1-6, with D tentatively TRBD1 (5 bases). The germline gives CDR1 MDHEN, CDR2 SYDVKM. V shed 10 bases and J shed 3 bases, with 10 bases lying between them. This CDR3 region has 13 residues. The CDR3 is CATSGLYNSPLHF. CDR3 nucleotides: TGTGCCACCTCAGGGCTCTATAATTCACCCCTCCACTTT.

This clone has a handful of counts. The V and J genes are TRBV3-1 (or the pseudogene TRBV3-2) and TRBJ2-2, with D perhaps TRBD2 (5 bases). The V gene lost 5 bases and the J gene lost 1 base, with 14 bases spanning the gap. The CDR3 has 16 residues. The germline CDR1 and CDR2 sequences are LGHDT and YNNKEL (reference sequence). The CDR3 reads CASSNLRALNTGELFF. The DNA for the CDR3 is TGTGCCAGCAGCAATCTGCGGGCTCTGAACACCGGGGAGCTGTTTTTT.

The CDR3 DNA follows: TGTGCCATCTCGACAGGGGGCTTAGATACGCAGTATTTT. This encodes CAISTGGLDTQYF. The gene calls are TRBV28 and TRBJ2-3, with 10 bases lining up with TRBD1. The CDR3 runs to 13 residues. The germline CDR1 and CDR2 sequences are MDHEN and SYDVKM. With V trimmed by 10 bases and J by 5 bases, 6 bases remained unmatched.

This clone was recorded a few times. The rearrangement links TRBV19 to TRBJ1-5; 11 positions match TRBD1. Germline values: CDR1 LNHDA, CDR2 SQIVND (reference sequence). The ends lost 9 bases at V and 6 bases at J; junction bases unmatched: 4. The CDR3 covers 13 residues. CDR3 in DNA: TGTGCCAGCAGGACAGGGGGCGTTCAGCCCCAGCATTTT. Its protein product is CASRTGGVQPQHF.

This clone showed up just once. The genes are TRBV28 and TRBJ2-1, with 7 bases identical to TRBD1. The CDR3 runs 12 residues. V shed 5 bases and J 8 bases; nucleotides not matched to a gene: 3. Germline CDR1 and CDR2: MDHEN and SYDVKM. The CDR3 coding sequence is TGTGCCAGCAGTGTTACAGGGGATGAGCAGTTCTTC. Translated: CASSVTGDEQFF.

V gene TRBV30 combines with J gene TRBJ1-5; no clear D. The germline V gene has CDR1 GTSNPN and CDR2 SVGIG (reference sequence). Trimming cost V 2 bases and J 2 bases, with 13 bases left between them. CDR3 length equals 15 residues. For the CDR3, the DNA is TGTGCCTGGAGTAGCAGCGGCAGAGGCAATCAGCCCCAGCATTTT. It codes for CAWSSSGRGNQPQHF.

Here the CDR3 reads CASSLSPPSYGYTF. The CDR3 region has the DNA TGTGCCAGCAGTTTATCTCCCCCGTCCTATGGCTACACCTTC. This chain uses TRBV28 with TRBJ1-2; the D is unclear. V was cut by 1 base and J by 4 bases, with 10 bases left in between. The CDR3 runs to 14 residues. Germline CDR1 reads MDHEN; CDR2 reads SYDVKM.

In its sample, this clone was seen once. The chain employs TRBV6-4 and TRBJ2-6, with D maybe TRBD1 (6 bases). V dropped 6 bases and J dropped 0 bases, with 12 bases sitting between them. The CDR3 loop spans 16 amino acids. The V gene's germline CDR1 is MRHNA and CDR2 SNTAGT. The CDR3 bases are TGTGCCAGCAGCGCACAGGGTTCCTCTGGGGCCAACGTCCTGACTTTC. Protein sequence: CASSAQGSSGANVLTF.

This chain uses TRBV28 with TRBJ2-7; 7 bases agree with TRBD1. From germline, CDR1 is MDHEN and CDR2 SYDVKM. This CDR3 region has 14 residues. The junction had 9 bases not matched to a gene; V was cut back by 5 bases and J by 5 bases. CDR3 nucleotide sequence: TGTGCCAGCAGTACAGGGGCGAGGTACCACGAGCAGTACTTC. Translating it yields CASSTGARYHEQYF.

The V call is TRBV12-3 or TRBV12-4, the J call TRBJ1-2; the D gene is possibly TRBD1 (6 bases). V lost 8 bases and J 11 bases, leaving 21 bases between the germline ends. The CDR3 runs to 13 residues. CDR3 in DNA: TGTGCCAGCCTCGGACAGAACCTTCTTGATTACACCTTC. Protein product: CASLGQNLLDYTF.

The J gene is TRBJ1-2, the V gene TRBV27; possible D gene TRBD1, 5 bases. The CDR3 consists of 14 residues. V lost 2 bases and J 7 bases, leaving 14 bases between the germline ends. Germline V gene data show CDR1 as MNHEY and CDR2 as SMNVEV (reference sequence). CDR3 bases: TGTGCCAGCAGTTTACGGGGGACGGCTTCTGGCTACACCTTC. It yields the protein CASSLRGTASGYTF.